The 30 T cell receptor beta chains below come from one sample, sequenced in a study of blood T cell repertoires in COVID-19. The assay was immunoSEQ multiplex PCR, and TCRdb's table has in-frame clones only and misses some. This repertoire shows around 190,000 clones, roughly 80% found once; its top ten account for 5.5% to 8.5%. Specimen: peripheral blood. The receptors come from a man in his sixties with acute or convalescent COVID-19.

This clone is a singleton in its sample. This chain connects TRBV28 to TRBJ1-5; TRBD1 aligns across 9 bases. Germline V gives CDR1 MDHEN, CDR2 SYDVKM. The CDR3 is 18 residues long. Trimming took 7 bases from V and 0 from J; bases not matched to a gene: 13. CDR3 sequence reads: CASTPPGTGFYSNQPQHF. CDR3 sequence (DNA): TGTGCCAGCACGCCCCCCGGGACAGGGTTTTATAGCAATCAGCCCCAGCATTTT.

The genes are TRBV30 and TRBJ1-1; TRBD1 might be the D (5 bases). This CDR3 contains 14 residues. The germline gives CDR1 GTSNPN, CDR2 SVGIG (reference sequence). Between the trimmed V and J ends, which lost 0 bases and 1 base, there was a span of 9 bases. The CDR3 coding sequence is TGTGCCTGGAGTGTAGGGGCGGCGAACACTGAAGCTTTCTTT. Translating it yields CAWSVGAANTEAFF.

This clone was observed once. The chain uses TRBV5-1 and TRBJ2-7, with 9 positions matching TRBD1. This CDR3 comprises 15 residues. V shed 4 bases, J shed 0 bases, and the junction held 5 bases outside the gene matches. CDR1 and CDR2 (germline): SGHRS, YFSETQ. The CDR3 protein is CASSTTGGNSYEQYF. The DNA of the CDR3 is TGCGCCAGCAGCACAACAGGGGGCAACTCCTACGAGCAGTACTTC.

The genes are TRBV30 and TRBJ1-5, with unresolved D. V shed 0 bases and J shed 4 bases, with 10 bases lying between them. This CDR3 contains 14 residues. Germline CDR1 and CDR2: GTSNPN and SVGIG (reference sequence). The CDR3 DNA follows: TGTGCCTGGAGTGTAGCCCTCCGGAATCAGCCCCAGCATTTT. As protein: CAWSVALRNQPQHF.

This clone has a handful of counts. Here the CDR3 DNA reads TGTGCCAGCAGCCACAGGGATGCGGATGGCTACACCTTC. Translating it yields CASSHRDADGYTF. The chain carries TRBV3-1 (or the pseudogene TRBV3-2) and TRBJ1-2, with D possibly matching TRBD1 (5 bases). CDR1 is LGHDT, CDR2 YNNKEL, per germline (reference sequence). This CDR3 has 13 amino acids. V lost 3 bases and J lost 6, with 11 bases in between.

The chain employs TRBV28 and TRBJ1-4; possibly TRBD1 for D (5 bases). The CDR3 loop spans 17 amino acids. The V gene's germline CDR1 is MDHEN and CDR2 SYDVKM. The V and J ends lost 6 bases and 7 bases respectively, with 24 bases between them. The CDR3 DNA reads as TGTGCCAGCAGCACGAGGCGCAGCGGGGGGAGAGGTGAAAAACTGTTTTTT. Residues: CASSTRRSGGRGEKLFF. Looking up the rest from reference TRBV28 and TRBJ1-4 gives the full variable domain: DVKVTQSSRYLVKRTGEKVFLECVQDMDHENMFWYRQDPGLGLRLIYFSYDVKMKEKGDIPEGYSVSREKKERFSLILESASTNQTSMYLCASSTRRSGGRGEKLFFGSGTQLSVL.

This clone was counted only a few times. Additional DNA sequences in this sample encode the identical CDR3. V gene TRBV5-1 combines with J gene TRBJ1-1; the D gene is possibly TRBD1 (5 bases). V lost 4 bases and J lost 1, with 11 bases in between. This CDR3 spans 14 amino acids. The germline CDR1 and CDR2 sequences are SGHRS and YFSETQ. The CDR3 DNA follows: TGCGCCAGCAGCCTACAAACAGGGAACACTGAAGCTTTCTTT. Translating it yields CASSLQTGNTEAFF.

This rearrangement joins TRBV29-1 to TRBJ1-1, with unresolved D. This CDR3 contains 11 residues. From germline, CDR1 is SQVTM and CDR2 ANQGSEA. Trimming took 8 bases from V and 7 from J, leaving 14 bases between them. The CDR3 DNA follows: TGCAGCACTGACTTATTTGGTGAAGCTTTCTTT. Its protein is CSTDLFGEAFF.

The count of this clone is one. The J gene is TRBJ2-5, the V gene TRBV15; D is perhaps TRBD2 (5 bases). Germline CDR1 is LNHNV and CDR2 is YYDKDF (reference sequence). CDR3 size: 13 residues. V dropped 0 bases and J dropped 4 bases, with 6 bases sitting between them. The CDR3 is CATSRDRGETQYF. DNA of the CDR3: TGTGCCACCAGCAGAGATCGGGGAGAGACCCAGTACTTC.

The chain recombines TRBV4-1 with TRBJ1-5, with D hard to call. The CDR3 has 16 amino acids. Trimming stripped 0 bases from V and 0 bases from J, with 9 bases between. The germline gives CDR1 MGHRA, CDR2 YSYEKL. In DNA, the CDR3 is TGCGCCAGCAGCCAAGAGGGCAGGAATAGCAATCAGCCCCAGCATTTT. Protein: CASSQEGRNSNQPQHF.

The V and J genes are TRBV30 and TRBJ1-1; 7 bases map to TRBD1. The germline CDR1 and CDR2 sequences are GTSNPN and SVGIG (reference sequence). Losses at the gene ends were 2 bases for V and 6 bases for J; bases not matched to a gene: 9. The CDR3 consists of 14 residues. DNA of the CDR3: TGTGCCTGGAGTCCTGACGACAGGGACTCTGAAGCTTTCTTT. Translated, it gives CAWSPDDRDSEAFF.

V gene TRBV5-1 combines with J gene TRBJ2-5, with D possibly TRBD2 on 6 matching bases. From germline, CDR1 is SGHRS and CDR2 YFSETQ. Trimming took 4 bases from V and 7 from J, leaving 11 bases between them. The CDR3 totals 12 residues. The CDR3 DNA reads as TGCGCCAGCAGCCTGGAGGAGGGGACCCAGTACTTC. It specifies CASSLEEGTQYF.

The chain has TRBV6-5 and TRBJ1-3; 7 bases agree with TRBD1. The CDR3 loop spans 13 amino acids. Germline-derived CDR1 and CDR2 are MNHEY and SVGAGI. The V segment lost 7 bases and the J segment 5 bases; nucleotides outside the gene matches: 5. CDR3 protein: CASTRQGRNTIYF. The CDR3 bases are TGTGCCAGCACTCGACAGGGTAGAAACACCATATATTTT.

The chain has TRBV7-2 and TRBJ2-1; D perhaps matches TRBD2 (6 bases). The CDR3 is 15 amino acids. V gave up 1 base and J gave up 10 bases, with 17 bases separating them. Germline V CDR1 and CDR2: SGHTA, FQGNSA. CDR3 coding DNA: TGTGCCAGCAGCTTAGTAAGTGGGGGACTTGGGGAGCAGTTCTTC. It codes for CASSLVSGGLGEQFF.

The chain is built from TRBV18 and TRBJ1-2; 9 positions match TRBD1. CDR3 size: 15 residues. Germline CDR1 KGHSH, CDR2 LQKENI. With V trimmed by 4 bases and J by 6 bases, 9 bases remained unmatched. CDR3 residues: CASSLSPGTGNGYTF. Here the CDR3 DNA reads TGTGCCAGCTCACTATCCCCCGGGACAGGGAATGGCTACACCTTC.

Only a few counts were recorded for this clone. The rearrangement uses TRBV5-1 and TRBJ1-6; 8 bases align to TRBD1. In germline, CDR1 is SGHRS, CDR2 YFSETQ. Trimming at V came to 7 bases and at J to 0 bases, leaving 6 bases not matched to a gene. This CDR3 region has 16 residues. The CDR3 loop is CASSGQGSSYNSPLHF. The CDR3, as DNA: TGCGCCAGCTCTGGACAGGGAAGCTCCTATAATTCACCCCTCCACTTT.

This clone was detected once. The chain links TRBV2 to TRBJ2-7, with 9 bases aligning to TRBD2. CDR1 SNHLY and CDR2 FYNNEI come from the germline V gene. The CDR3 totals 14 residues. The V and J ends lost 8 bases and 3 bases, in that order; junction bases with no gene match: 8. CDR3 coding DNA: TGTGCCAGCCGGGGACTAGCCGGTTTCTACGAGCAGTACTTC. It is translated as CASRGLAGFYEQYF.

The rearrangement joins TRBV7-6 to TRBJ2-1, with D possibly TRBD2 on 6 matching bases. The ends were cut back, 2 bases at V and 4 bases at J, with 15 bases in the middle. CDR1 and CDR2 from the germline V gene are SGHVS and FNYEAQ. The CDR3 sequence is 16 residues long. The CDR3 region has the DNA TGTGCCAGCAGCTTAATGGTAGGGAGCGGGTACAATGAGCAGTTCTTC. This sequence encodes CASSLMVGSGYNEQFF.

This sequence joins TRBV19 and TRBJ1-5; 9 bases line up with TRBD1. The CDR3 extends over 14 amino acids. V lost 7 bases and J lost 9; bases outside the gene matches: 10. Germline V gives CDR1 LNHDA, CDR2 SQIVND (reference sequence). The DNA of the CDR3 is TGTGCCAGTACCCGGGACAGGGATGTCCCGCCCCAGCATTTT. Translating it yields CASTRDRDVPPQHF.

V and J are TRBV10-3 and TRBJ1-5; D perhaps matches TRBD1 (5 bases). Germline assignment: CDR1 ENHRY and CDR2 SYGVKD. V was clipped by 4 bases and J by 7 bases, with 14 bases between them. This CDR3 is 14 amino acids long. CDR3 sequence reads: CAISGGRDAQPQHF. In nucleotides, the CDR3 is TGTGCCATCAGTGGGGGGAGGGACGCCCAGCCCCAGCATTTT.

This clone was observed a handful of times. The chain carries TRBV19 and TRBJ1-5; TRBD1 agrees at 7 bases. The CDR3 is 17 amino acids. The germline V gene encodes CDR1 LNHDA and CDR2 SQIVND (reference sequence). V was clipped by 4 bases and J by 7 bases; unmatched bases: 16. The CDR3 sequence is CASSKRQGLEVGQPQHF. The CDR3, as DNA: TGTGCCAGTAGTAAACGACAGGGCCTCGAGGTAGGCCAGCCCCAGCATTTT.

The J gene is TRBJ1-2, the V gene TRBV4-1, with a tentative D call TRBD1 (6 bases). Between the trimmed V and J ends, which lost 0 bases and 3 bases, there was a span of 14 bases. The CDR3 is 16 residues long. Germline-derived CDR1 and CDR2 are MGHRA and YSYEKL. As DNA, the CDR3 is TGCGCCAGCAGCCAAGATCCCATACAGGGATACTATGGCTACACCTTC. Its translation: CASSQDPIQGYYGYTF.

This clone was detected only a few times. The genes are TRBV12-5 and TRBJ1-6, with D perhaps matching TRBD1 (5 bases). The CDR3 spans 14 residues. The germline V gene has CDR1 LGHNT and CDR2 FRNRAP. The V end lost 5 bases, the J end lost 9 bases, and 14 bases lay between the germline ends. The chain's CDR3 is CASGPPGWSSPLHF. Here the CDR3 DNA reads TGTGCTAGTGGTCCTCCAGGGTGGAGTTCACCCCTCCACTTT.

V gene TRBV12-3 or TRBV12-4 combines with J gene TRBJ2-1, with D possibly matching TRBD2 (5 bases). The CDR3 length is 13 residues. V was cut by 5 bases and J by 6 bases, with 11 bases left in between. The CDR3 DNA is TGTGCCAGCAGTGCGCCCACTAGCAATGAGCAGTTCTTC. Translation: CASSAPTSNEQFF.

This chain links TRBV25-1 with TRBJ2-1, with 14 bases fitting TRBD2. Per the germline V gene, CDR1 is MGHDK and CDR2 is SYGVNS. There are 14 residues in the CDR3. V shed 9 bases, J shed 12 bases, and the junction held 10 bases outside the gene matches. CDR3 loop: CASVPGTSGGWQFF. DNA of the CDR3: TGTGCCAGTGTTCCAGGGACTAGCGGGGGTTGGCAGTTCTTC.

J is TRBJ1-1 and V is TRBV5-1; TRBD1 is a possible D gene (5 bases). This CDR3 spans 15 amino acids. Germline assignment: CDR1 SGHRS and CDR2 YFSETQ. The V and J ends lost 4 bases and 0 bases respectively, with 13 bases between them. CDR3 protein: CASSGSTALNTEAFF. The CDR3 DNA sequence: TGCGCCAGCAGCGGATCGACAGCTTTGAACACTGAAGCTTTCTTT.

The chain recombines TRBV5-1 with TRBJ2-7; 8 nucleotides align to TRBD2. This CDR3 is built from 15 residues. Germline V gives CDR1 SGHRS, CDR2 YFSETQ. The junction had 6 bases not matched to a gene; V was cut back by 4 bases and J by 0 bases. The chain's CDR3 is CASSPSGGASYEQYF. Here the CDR3 DNA reads TGCGCCAGCAGCCCCTCGGGAGGGGCCTCCTACGAGCAGTACTTC.

V is TRBV19 and J is TRBJ1-5; TRBD1 might be the D (6 bases). In germline, CDR1 is LNHDA, CDR2 SQIVND (reference sequence). The ends were cut back, 5 bases at V and 0 bases at J, with 14 bases in the middle. The CDR3 covers 16 residues. CDR3 sequence (DNA): TGTGCCAGTAGTCTTGGGACAAGGTCTAGCAATCAGCCCCAGCATTTT. The encoded protein is CASSLGTRSSNQPQHF.

The genes are TRBV6-6 and TRBJ1-2; 11 bases are a match to TRBD1. This CDR3 is 16 amino acids long. With V trimmed by 2 bases and J by 2 bases, 4 bases remained unmatched. In germline, CDR1 is MNHNY, CDR2 SVGAGI (reference sequence). The CDR3 is CASSYGDRGGNYGYTF. The CDR3 DNA follows: TGTGCCAGCAGTTACGGGGACAGGGGGGGAAACTATGGCTACACCTTC.

This clone was observed a few times. The rearrangement uses TRBV4-3 and TRBJ1-5, with D uncertain. The CDR3 spans 15 residues. V was trimmed by 4 bases and J by 3 bases, leaving 13 bases between them. Germline V gene lookup returns CDR1 LGHNA and CDR2 YSLEER. The CDR3: CASSPDEDNNQPQHF. As DNA, the CDR3 is TGCGCCAGCAGCCCAGACGAGGATAACAATCAGCCCCAGCATTTT.